One and the same sample provided the 8 T cell receptor beta chains below, sequenced in a study of blood T cell repertoires in COVID-19. Clones were read by immunoSEQ multiplex PCR, and TCRdb kept only the in-frame ones, dropping some. The sample shows approximately 300,000 clones, 65% to 85% of them seen only once. The specimen was peripheral blood. These TCRs come from a woman between 50 and 59 years old with acute or convalescent COVID-19.

This clone occurred a few times. The chain uses TRBV4-2 and TRBJ2-7, with TRBD2 identical over 8 bases. Unmatched junction bases numbered 4, after V lost 0 bases and J lost 0 bases. Looked up from germline, CDR1 is LGHNA and CDR2 is YNFKEQ. The CDR3 totals 16 residues. The CDR3 DNA sequence: TGTGCCAGCAGCCAAGAAGGCAGCGGGAGCTCCTACGAGCAGTACTTC. This codes for CASSQEGSGSSYEQYF.

This clone was observed once. V gene TRBV11-2 combines with J gene TRBJ2-1; D not resolved. From germline, CDR1 is SGHAT and CDR2 FQNNGV. V shed 6 bases and J shed 2 bases, with 14 bases lying between them. The CDR3 runs to 15 residues. CDR3 in DNA: TGTGCCAGCAGTCAAGCAGGATTGCCCTACAATGAGCAGTTCTTC. It yields the protein CASSQAGLPYNEQFF.

CDR3 sequence: CASSLRQGAAGYTF. CDR3 nucleotides: TGTGCCAGCAGCCTTCGACAGGGGGCGGCTGGCTACACCTTC. The chain joins TRBV7-2 to TRBJ1-2, with 10 nucleotides matching TRBD1. Looked up from germline, CDR1 is SGHTA and CDR2 is FQGNSA. The CDR3 length is 14 residues. With 5 bases clipped from V and 7 bases from J, the junction kept 7 bases outside the gene matches.

The table lists this clone with a few counts. The chain links TRBV28 to TRBJ2-7; 8 bases line up with TRBD1. In germline, CDR1 is MDHEN, CDR2 SYDVKM. V trimming: 6 bases; J trimming: 3 bases; junction bases outside the gene matches: 10. This CDR3 is 15 amino acids long. The CDR3 loop is CASSPTGAMHYEQYV. The CDR3, as DNA: TGTGCCAGCAGCCCGACAGGGGCCATGCACTACGAGCAGTACGTC.

A single count supports this clone. This chain connects TRBV7-8 to TRBJ2-7, with D hard to call. The CDR3 is 15 residues long. Trimming cost V 1 base and J 0 bases, with 10 bases left between them. Germline V gives CDR1 SGHVS, CDR2 FQNEAQ. The CDR3 reads CASSLGSPPSYEQYF. CDR3 nucleotide sequence: TGTGCCAGCAGCTTAGGTAGCCCTCCCTCCTACGAGCAGTACTTC. Looking up the rest from reference TRBV7-8 and TRBJ2-7 gives the full variable domain: GAGVSQSPRYKVAKRGQDVALRCDPISGHVSLFWYQQALGQGPEFLTYFQNEAQLDKSGLPSDRFFAERPEGSVSTLKIQRTQQEDSAVYLCASSLGSPPSYEQYFGPGTRLTVT.

The chain recombines TRBV5-5 with TRBJ1-4; no clear D gene. Trimming cost V 6 bases and J 4 bases, with 13 bases left between them. This CDR3 has 14 residues. CDR1 SGHKS and CDR2 YYEKEE come from the germline V gene (reference sequence). CDR3 coding DNA: TGTGCCAGCACCTTATCCCAAAATAATGAAAAACTGTTTTTT. It codes for CASTLSQNNEKLFF.

This clone appeared a single time. The V call is TRBV5-5, the J call TRBJ1-5, with a weak D call TRBD1 (5 bases). The CDR3 extends over 15 amino acids. Germline lookup yields CDR1 SGHKS and CDR2 YYEKEE (reference sequence). Trimming shortened V by 1 base and J by 0 bases, and 8 bases separated the two germline ends. Written as DNA, the CDR3 is TGTGCCAGCAGCTTGTGGGACTATAGCAATCAGCCCCAGCATTTT. Translating gives CASSLWDYSNQPQHF.

This clone occurred a few times. The rearrangement uses TRBV7-2 and TRBJ1-5; D may be TRBD1 (6 bases). V lost 7 bases, J lost 1 base, and 20 bases lay in between. Germline CDR1 is SGHTA and CDR2 is FQGNSA. CDR3 length equals 17 residues. The CDR3 coding sequence is TGTGCCAGCAACACCGGGGGGGCGGTGGGGAGCAATCAGCCCCAGCATTTT. Its translation: CASNTGGAVGSNQPQHF.